This T cell receptor beta chain was identified during a study of T cell responses to AZD1222 COVID-19 vaccine. The study's findings and limits: Unmutated variant regions are reportedly the target of nearly half of TCRs that are spike-specific.

Second-dose schedules of about 4 or about 12 weeks were combined. Points on this clone: Its antigen is unidentified.

The CDR3 length is 18 residues. Germline CDR1 and CDR2: LGHNA and YSLEER. With 3 bases removed from V and 1 base from J, the gap between germline ends came to 21 bases. Only in-frame clones appear in the TCRdb table, and some are missing; sequencing was by immunoSEQ multiplex PCR. The repertoire holds 75,000 to 85,000 clones, with approximately 90% as singletons. The V call is TRBV4-3, the J call TRBJ1-1; D is possibly TRBD1 (5 bases). The sample consisted of peripheral blood, taken 28 days after the second AZD1222 dose. This sequence was found in an adult who received the AZD1222 COVID-19 vaccine. CDR3 protein: CASSQAQGSGGTNTEAFF. In DNA form, the CDR3 reads TGCGCCAGCAGCCAGGCTCAGGGAAGCGGGGGGACGAACACTGAAGCTTTCTTT.